This entry lists 16 T cell receptor beta chains sequenced from one sample in a study of blood T cell repertoires in COVID-19. Assay: immunoSEQ multiplex PCR; the TCRdb copy retains only in-frame clones and omits some. The sample consists of over 300,000 clones, roughly 90% of them appearing once. Sequencing was carried out using peripheral blood. Receptors were obtained from a man aged 35 to 55 with acute or convalescent COVID-19.

Only one count was recorded for this clone. V usage is TRBV7-3 and J usage is TRBJ2-1; 10 bases are shared with TRBD1. Trimming removed 4 bases from V and 9 bases from J; junction bases left unmatched: 9. Germline CDR1 and CDR2: SGHTA and FQGTGA. There are 15 residues in the CDR3. DNA for the CDR3: TGTGCCAGCAGCTCAGGGACAGGGGTACGGGGTGAGCAGTTCTTC. It yields the protein CASSSGTGVRGEQFF.

V usage is TRBV19 and J usage is TRBJ1-1; D remains ambiguous. There are 14 residues in the CDR3. The germline gives CDR1 LNHDA, CDR2 SQIVND (reference sequence). The V and J ends lost 6 bases and 3 bases respectively, with 14 bases between them. The CDR3 bases are TGTGCCAGTAGGCCTCTCCAGTCTCACACTGAAGCTTTCTTT. This codes for CASRPLQSHTEAFF.

The rearrangement links TRBV19 to TRBJ1-5; TRBD1 is a possible D gene (5 bases). The CDR3 contains 15 residues. V was pared by 0 bases and J by 6 bases, with 12 bases between. The germline V gene encodes CDR1 LNHDA and CDR2 SQIVND (reference sequence). The CDR3 nucleotides are TGTGCCAGTAGTATAGAAAAAACAGGCCCTCAGCCCCAGCATTTT. Its translation: CASSIEKTGPQPQHF.

This chain uses TRBV5-5 with TRBJ1-6, with TRBD1 matching 7 bases. Trimming removed 2 bases from V and 9 bases from J; junction bases left unmatched: 5. CDR1 is SGHKS, CDR2 YYEKEE, per germline (reference sequence). CDR3 size: 14 residues. The CDR3 region has the DNA TGTGCCAGCAGCTTAGACAGGGTGGTTTCACCCCTCCACTTT. Protein: CASSLDRVVSPLHF.

The CDR3 nucleotides are TGTGCCAGCAGTCAGGGGCGGGGGAGGGGCCTTTCTGGCTACACCTTC. It specifies CASSQGRGRGLSGYTF. The chain couples TRBV27 to TRBJ1-2; possibly TRBD1 for D (6 bases). The CDR3 is 16 amino acids. Germline CDR1 reads MNHEY; CDR2 reads SMNVEV (reference sequence). The V end lost 5 bases, the J end lost 7 bases, and 23 bases lay between the germline ends.

The chain combines TRBV30 with TRBJ1-1, with D uncertain. The CDR3 has 13 amino acids. Germline V gene data show CDR1 as GTSNPN and CDR2 as SVGIG (reference sequence). The germline V and J ends were trimmed by 3 bases and 1 base, with 9 bases remaining between them. CDR3 in DNA: TGTGCCTGGAGCGAGTTGAGGAACACTGAAGCTTTCTTT. Translated, it gives CAWSELRNTEAFF.

This clone was detected once. A junction end diverges from the germline sequence, so it may reflect a read error. The gene calls are TRBV27 and TRBJ2-4; D possibly corresponds to TRBD2 (6 bases). Per germline, CDR1 MNHEY and CDR2 SMNVEV (reference sequence). This CDR3 region has 15 residues. For the CDR3, the DNA is TGTGCCAGCTTGTTCGATAGCGGTGCCATAAACATTCAGTACTTC. Its protein is CASLFDSGAINIQYF.

The chain combines TRBV6-2 or TRBV6-3 with TRBJ1-5; no clear D. Germline V gives CDR1 MNHEY, CDR2 SVGEGT. The CDR3 runs to 17 residues. With 2 bases removed from V and 0 bases from J, the gap between germline ends came to 14 bases. The CDR3 coding sequence is TGTGCCAGCAGTTACACCCGGACGGGGTATAGCAATCAGCCCCAGCATTTT. It codes for CASSYTRTGYSNQPQHF.

The rearrangement joins TRBV5-6 to TRBJ1-4; no clear D gene. The CDR3 contains 14 residues. CDR1 and CDR2 from the germline V gene are SGHDT and YYEEEE. Trimming pared 2 bases from V and 5 bases from J, leaving 10 bases between. The chain's CDR3 is CASSLLRKNEKLFF. As DNA, the CDR3 is TGTGCCAGCAGCTTACTGAGGAAGAATGAAAAACTGTTTTTT. Based on the CDR3 plus reference TRBV5-6 and TRBJ1-4, the full variable domain is DAGVTQSPTHLIKTRGQQVTLRCSPKSGHDTVSWYQQALGQGPQFIFQYYEEEERQRGNFPDRFSGHQFPNYSSELNVNALLLGDSALYLCASSLLRKNEKLFFGSGTQLSVL.

The genes are TRBV6-6 and TRBJ2-2; 8 nucleotides match TRBD1. Germline V gene sequence: CDR1 MNHNY, CDR2 SVGAGI (reference sequence). The CDR3 runs 16 residues. The junction had 9 bases not matched to a gene; V was cut back by 5 bases and J by 4 bases. The DNA of the CDR3 is TGTGCCAGCAGTACAAACAGGGGGATACGCACCGGGGAGCTGTTTTTT. Translating it yields CASSTNRGIRTGELFF.

The V call is TRBV2, the J call TRBJ1-2; D is ambiguous. The CDR3 sequence is 14 residues long. Germline-derived CDR1 and CDR2 are SNHLY and FYNNEI. The V end lost 7 bases, the J end lost 6 bases, and 18 bases lay between the germline ends. The chain's CDR3 is CASIPGTARHGYTF. The CDR3 nucleotides read TGTGCCAGCATCCCCGGCACAGCTCGCCATGGCTACACCTTC.

This chain links TRBV6-6 with TRBJ1-1; D unclear. V lost 0 bases and J lost 3, with 8 bases in between. The germline CDR1 and CDR2 sequences are MNHNY and SVGAGI (reference sequence). The CDR3 loop spans 14 amino acids. CDR3 in amino acids: CASSYSRDYTEAFF. The CDR3 DNA reads as TGTGCCAGCAGTTACTCGAGGGATTACACTGAAGCTTTCTTT.

The chain combines TRBV11-3 with TRBJ2-3; 10 nucleotides align to TRBD2. Germline V CDR1 and CDR2: SGHNT, YENEEA. The CDR3 runs 15 residues. Trimming cost V 6 bases and J 5 bases; bases outside gene matches: 8. In nucleotides, the CDR3 is TGTGCCAGCAGTTCCGGGACTAGCGCGGGAGATACGCAGTATTTT. Translation: CASSSGTSAGDTQYF.

The CDR3 sequence: CASTIPPRAGETQYF. CDR3 sequence (DNA): TGTGCCAGCACCATACCCCCCAGGGCCGGGGAGACCCAGTACTTC. J is TRBJ2-5 and V is TRBV28; a possible D gene is TRBD1 (5 bases). Trimming took 7 bases from V and 5 from J, leaving 20 bases between them. CDR1 MDHEN and CDR2 SYDVKM come from the germline V gene. The CDR3 runs to 15 residues.

The V gene is TRBV12-3 or TRBV12-4, the J gene TRBJ2-7; D is undetermined. CDR3 length: 13 residues. The germline V and J ends were trimmed by 3 bases and 3 bases, with 9 bases remaining between them. This chain's CDR3 is CASSLSLVYEQYF. CDR3 in DNA: TGTGCCAGCAGTTTGTCTCTAGTCTACGAGCAGTACTTC.

DNA of the CDR3: TGTGCCAGTAGTCCCACAGGGGGATCGAGCGAGCAGTACTTC. Translation gives CASSPTGGSSEQYF. The genes are TRBV19 and TRBJ2-7; 8 bases align to TRBD1. J was trimmed by 6 bases and V by 5 bases; bases with no gene match: 9. CDR1 and CDR2 from the germline V gene are LNHDA and SQIVND (reference sequence). The CDR3 has 14 residues.